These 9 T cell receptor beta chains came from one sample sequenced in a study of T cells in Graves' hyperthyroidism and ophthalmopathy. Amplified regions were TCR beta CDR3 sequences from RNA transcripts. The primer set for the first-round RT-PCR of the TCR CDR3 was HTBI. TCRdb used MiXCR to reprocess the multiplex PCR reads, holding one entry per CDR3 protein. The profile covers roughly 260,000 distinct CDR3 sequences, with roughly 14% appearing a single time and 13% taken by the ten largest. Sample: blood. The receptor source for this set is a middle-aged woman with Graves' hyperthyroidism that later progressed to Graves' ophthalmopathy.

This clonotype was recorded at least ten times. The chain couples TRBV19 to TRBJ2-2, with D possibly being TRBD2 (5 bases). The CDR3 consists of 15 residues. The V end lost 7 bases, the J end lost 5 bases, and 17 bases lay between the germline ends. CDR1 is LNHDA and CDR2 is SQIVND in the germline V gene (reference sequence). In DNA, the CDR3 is TGTGCCAGTATGCCCCGGAGGATCTATACCGGGGAGCTGTTTTTT. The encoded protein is CASMPRRIYTGELFF.

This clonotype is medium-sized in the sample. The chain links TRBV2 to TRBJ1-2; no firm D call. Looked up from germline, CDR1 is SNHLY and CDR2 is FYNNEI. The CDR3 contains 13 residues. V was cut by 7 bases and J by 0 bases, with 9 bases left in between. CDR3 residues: CASKSGTNYGYTF. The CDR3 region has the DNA TGTGCCAGCAAGTCGGGGACTAACTATGGCTACACCTTC.

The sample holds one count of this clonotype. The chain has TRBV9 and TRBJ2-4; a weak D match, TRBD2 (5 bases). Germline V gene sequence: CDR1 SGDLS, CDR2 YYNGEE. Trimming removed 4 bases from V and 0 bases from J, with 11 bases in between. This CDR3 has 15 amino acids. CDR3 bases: TGTGCCAGCAGCCCGCGGGCCGTAGCCAAAAACATTCAGTACTTC. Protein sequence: CASSPRAVAKNIQYF. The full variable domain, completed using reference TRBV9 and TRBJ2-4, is DSGVTQTPKHLITATGQRVTLRCSPRSGDLSVYWYQQSLDQGLQFLIQYYNGEERAKGNILERFSAQQFPDLHSELNLSSLELGDSALYFCASSPRAVAKNIQYFGAGTRLSVL.

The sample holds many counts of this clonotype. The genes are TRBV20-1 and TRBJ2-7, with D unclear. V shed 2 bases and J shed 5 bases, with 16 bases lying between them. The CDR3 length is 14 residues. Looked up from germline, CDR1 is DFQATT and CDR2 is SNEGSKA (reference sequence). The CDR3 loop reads CSARRPLGNHEQYF. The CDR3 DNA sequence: TGCAGTGCTAGAAGACCGCTGGGGAACCACGAGCAGTACTTC.

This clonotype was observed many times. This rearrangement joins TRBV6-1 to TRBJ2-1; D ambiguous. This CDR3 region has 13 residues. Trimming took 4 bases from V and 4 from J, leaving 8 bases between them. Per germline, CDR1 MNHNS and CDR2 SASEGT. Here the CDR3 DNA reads TGTGCCAGCAGTGCCCAAGAGTACAATGAGCAGTTCTTC. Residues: CASSAQEYNEQFF.

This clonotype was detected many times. DNA for the CDR3: TGTGCCAGCAGCTTATTGAGCGGGGCGACCTACAATGAGCAGTTCTTC. Translation: CASSLLSGATYNEQFF. V gene TRBV11-2 combines with J gene TRBJ2-1; 7 bases fit TRBD2. The CDR3 runs to 16 residues. Germline-derived CDR1 and CDR2 are SGHAT and FQNNGV. The J segment lost 2 bases and the V segment lost 2 bases, leaving 6 bases of the junction unmatched.

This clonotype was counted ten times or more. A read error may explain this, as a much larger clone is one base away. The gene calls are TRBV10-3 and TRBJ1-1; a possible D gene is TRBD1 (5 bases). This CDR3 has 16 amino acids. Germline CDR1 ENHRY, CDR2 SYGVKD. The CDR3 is CATSESRVISNTEAFF. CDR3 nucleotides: TGTGCCACCAGTGAGTCCAGGGTGATCAGTAACACTGAAGCTTTCTTT.

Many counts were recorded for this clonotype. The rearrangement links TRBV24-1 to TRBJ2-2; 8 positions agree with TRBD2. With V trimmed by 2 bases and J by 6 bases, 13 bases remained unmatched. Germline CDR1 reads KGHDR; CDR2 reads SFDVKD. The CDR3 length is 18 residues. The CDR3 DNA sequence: TGTGCCACCAGTGATTCCATGAGCGGGAGCGTCAGGCCCGGGGAGCTGTTTTTT. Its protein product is CATSDSMSGSVRPGELFF.

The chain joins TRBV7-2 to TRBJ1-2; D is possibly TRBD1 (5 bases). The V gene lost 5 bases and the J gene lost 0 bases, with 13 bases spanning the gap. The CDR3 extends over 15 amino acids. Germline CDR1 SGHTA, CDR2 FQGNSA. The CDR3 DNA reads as TGTGCCAGCAGCGGGTCAGGGCATCCTAACTATGGCTACACCTTC. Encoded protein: CASSGSGHPNYGYTF.